The TCR beta chain described here comes from a study of tumor and adjacent non-tumor tissue in lung cancer (dated by TCRdb to between 2017 and 2018). Turning to the overall study: Of the cohort, about 11 patients had adenocarcinoma, 2 had squamous cell carcinoma and 1 had small cell lung cancer. The study compared bulk TCRbeta repertoires from lung tumor tissue and matched distant non-tumor lung tissue of some 14 lung cancer patients. Among the approximately 15 patients, ages ranged from roughly 31 to 80 years, roughly ten were men and 5 were women, and disease was TNM stage I to III. Sequencing produced more than 100,000,000 productive TCRbeta reads in total, an average of approximately 3.9 million reads per sample. Some 30 paired specimens, one tumor and one normal lung sample per patient, were profiled by TCRbeta CDR3 sequencing.

With respect to this clonotype: Its antigen is unknown. A read error may explain this, as a much larger clone is one base away.

The study at large found these results: The top 100 clones accounted for a significantly larger cumulative portion of the repertoire in normal lung than in tumor tissue. The cohort had only approximately 16 patients, and the authors noted that larger samples and more detailed clinical data are needed. TCR diversity was significantly higher in younger patients, and greater tumor TCR diversity was associated with shorter overall survival and shorter disease-free survival. Tumor tissue showed significantly greater TCR diversity (inverse Simpson) than normal lung tissue (roughly 430 vs 170, P = 0.0075, Mann-Whitney U test). Peripheral blood was not sequenced, so blood TCRbeta repertoires in these lung cancer patients were not examined. The sequencing platform is not named in the methods, and unique molecular identifiers are not mentioned.

Bulk unsorted tissue served as the source for RNA extraction, and RNA quality was assessed using a NanoDrop ND-1000 and an Agilent 2100. Newly diagnosed lung cancer patients without prior chemotherapy who had been admitted for thoracic surgery in China between August and November 2014 were enrolled as donors. Patients with previous radiotherapy or chemotherapy, or with another concurrent cancer, were excluded from the study. Pieces of surgical tissue measuring 1-2 cm3 were kept in RNAlater solution and stored at -80 degrees C until use. The CDR3 holds 15 amino acids from the cysteine to the phenylalanine. Only the CDR3 region is kept as DNA, spanning 45 bases read in frame from base 1. In the germline V gene, CDR1 corresponds to LGHNA and CDR2 to YNFKEQ. V is reduced by 6 bases and J by 0 bases, leaving a spacing of 12 bases between them. The protocol used for the library was multiplex PCR. For sequencing, an Illumina HiSeq 2500 was employed. Following protocols modified from ARM-PCR, the researchers constructed TCRbeta libraries through three rounds of nested PCR with primers (Table S4). Before sequencing, PCR products of 200-500 bp were excised from the gel and purified with the QIAquick gel extraction kit. The authors processed their data as follows. Reads were cleaned using Trimmomatic, were merged into complete CDR3 sequences using FLASH, and were assigned to V(D)J germline segments using MiTCR. VDJtools was used to compute clonal diversity as the inverse Simpson's index. In-frame sequences without a premature stop codon were defined as productive reads. TCRdb reworked the public reads: Q25 trimming with fastp, MiXCR clone assembly, productive beta chains retained. Rows are unified per CDR3 protein, each entry keeping the most common DNA and genes. TCRdb's processing, not the authors' own work, is the source of the V and J calls. The sample records some 99,000 distinct CDR3 sequences, roughly 80% of which are singletons. Around a third of the sample is in the top ten clones.

This chain joins TRBV4-2 to TRBJ2-1; the D gene may be TRBD1 or TRBD2, since each aligns over 5 bases. This TCR was recovered from a woman aged 60-75 years with non-small cell lung cancer. Material for sequencing was lung tumor tissue. The DNA sequence follows: TGTGCCAGCAGACCCGAGGGGTTCTCCTACAATGAGCAGTTCTTC. The translation is CASRPEGFSYNEQFF.